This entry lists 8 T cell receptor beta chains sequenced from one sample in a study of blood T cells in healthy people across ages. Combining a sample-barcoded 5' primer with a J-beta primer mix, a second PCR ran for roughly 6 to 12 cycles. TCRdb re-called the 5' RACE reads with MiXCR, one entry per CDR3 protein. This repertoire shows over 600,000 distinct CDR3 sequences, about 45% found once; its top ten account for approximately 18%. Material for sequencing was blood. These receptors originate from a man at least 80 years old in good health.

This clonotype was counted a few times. The CDR3, as DNA: TGCAGTGCTATTCCTGCTAGCGGGACCTACTACGAGCAGTACTTC. This gives the protein CSAIPASGTYYEQYF. The chain carries TRBV20-1 and TRBJ2-7; 9 nucleotides agree with TRBD2. The J segment lost 3 bases and the V segment lost 4 bases, leaving 10 bases of the junction unmatched. CDR3 size: 15 residues. Germline CDR1 DFQATT, CDR2 SNEGSKA (reference sequence).

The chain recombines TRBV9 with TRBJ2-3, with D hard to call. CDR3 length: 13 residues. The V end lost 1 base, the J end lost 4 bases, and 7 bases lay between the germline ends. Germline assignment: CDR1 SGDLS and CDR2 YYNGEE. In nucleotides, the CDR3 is TGTGCCAGCAGCGTACCCGGATCAGATACGCAGTATTTT. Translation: CASSVPGSDTQYF.

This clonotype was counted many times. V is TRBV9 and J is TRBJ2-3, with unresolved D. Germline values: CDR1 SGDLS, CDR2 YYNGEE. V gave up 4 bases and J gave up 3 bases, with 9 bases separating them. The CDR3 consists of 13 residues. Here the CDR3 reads CASSPRPTDTQYF. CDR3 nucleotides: TGTGCCAGCAGCCCACGACCGACAGATACGCAGTATTTT. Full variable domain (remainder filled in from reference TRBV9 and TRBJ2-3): DSGVTQTPKHLITATGQRVTLRCSPRSGDLSVYWYQQSLDQGLQFLIQYYNGEERAKGNILERFSAQQFPDLHSELNLSSLELGDSALYFCASSPRPTDTQYFGPGTRLTVL.

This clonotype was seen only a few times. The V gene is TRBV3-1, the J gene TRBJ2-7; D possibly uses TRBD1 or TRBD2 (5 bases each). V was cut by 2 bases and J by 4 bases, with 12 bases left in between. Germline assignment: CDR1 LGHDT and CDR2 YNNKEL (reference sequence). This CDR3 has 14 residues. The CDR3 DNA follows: TGTGCCAGCAGCCAAAACCGGGACCGATACGAGCAGTACTTC. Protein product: CASSQNRDRYEQYF.

For the CDR3, the DNA is TGTGCCAGCAGCAAATCCTCCCTATATGGCTACACCTTC. This encodes CASSKSSLYGYTF. The V and J genes are TRBV7-6 and TRBJ1-2; D unclear. V was cut by 5 bases and J by 5 bases, with 12 bases left in between. The CDR3 totals 13 residues. Germline V lookup: CDR1 SGHVS, CDR2 FNYEAQ.

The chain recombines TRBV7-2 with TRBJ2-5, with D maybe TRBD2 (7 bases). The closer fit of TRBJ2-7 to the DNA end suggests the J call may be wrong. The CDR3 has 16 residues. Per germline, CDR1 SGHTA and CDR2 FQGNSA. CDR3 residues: CASSLSRGGLSYEQYF. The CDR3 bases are TGTGCCAGCAGCTTAAGTAGGGGGGGTCTGAGCTACGAGCAGTACTTC.

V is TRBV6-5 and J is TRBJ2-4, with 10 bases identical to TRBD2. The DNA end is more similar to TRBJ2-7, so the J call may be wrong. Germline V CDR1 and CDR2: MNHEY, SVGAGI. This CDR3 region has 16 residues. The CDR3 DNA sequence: TGTGCCAGCAGTCCGGCCCTTCTAGCGGGAGTAGGCGAGCAGTACTTC. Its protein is CASSPALLAGVGEQYF.

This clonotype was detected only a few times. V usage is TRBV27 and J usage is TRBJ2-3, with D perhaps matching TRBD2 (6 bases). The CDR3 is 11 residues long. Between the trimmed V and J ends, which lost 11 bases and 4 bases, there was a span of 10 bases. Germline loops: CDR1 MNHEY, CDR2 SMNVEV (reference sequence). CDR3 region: CAGRLADTQYF. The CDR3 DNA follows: TGTGCCGGACGACTAGCAGATACGCAGTATTTT.